A single sample is the source of the 10 T cell receptor beta chains below, sequenced in a study of blood T cell repertoires in COVID-19. Profiling relied on immunoSEQ multiplex PCR, and the TCRdb table lists in-frame clones only, not all of them. This table has 360,000 or so clones, around 90% appearing once. Input material: peripheral blood. These receptors came from a woman in her fifties or sixties with COVID-19, enrolled during active disease.

The chain has TRBV3-1 (or the pseudogene TRBV3-2) and TRBJ1-2; D possibly corresponds to TRBD1 (5 bases). The V gene's germline CDR1 is LGHDT and CDR2 YNNKEL (reference sequence). The V and J ends lost 1 base and 10 bases respectively, with 13 bases between them. The length of the CDR3 is 13 residues. Here the CDR3 DNA reads TGTGCCAGCAGCCAAGGGTTCGACAGACACTACACCTTC. Translating gives CASSQGFDRHYTF.

The V and J genes are TRBV6-1 and TRBJ1-2; a weak D match, TRBD1 (5 bases). V was clipped by 0 bases and J by 4 bases, with 12 bases between them. The germline gives CDR1 MNHNS, CDR2 SASEGT. The CDR3 has 15 amino acids. The CDR3: CASSEADSGLYGYTF. For the CDR3, the DNA is TGTGCCAGCAGTGAAGCCGACAGTGGGCTCTATGGCTACACCTTC.

The chain is built from TRBV3-1 (or the pseudogene TRBV3-2) and TRBJ2-2; 10 bases match TRBD2. Germline CDR1 is LGHDT and CDR2 is YNNKEL (reference sequence). CDR3 length equals 16 residues. The V and J ends lost 4 bases and 0 bases, in that order; junction bases with no gene match: 2. This CDR3 is CASSRGLATNTGELFF. DNA for the CDR3: TGTGCCAGCAGCCGGGGACTAGCGACGAACACCGGGGAGCTGTTTTTT.

The chain couples TRBV3-1 (or the pseudogene TRBV3-2) to TRBJ1-2; 7 bases fit TRBD1. Germline CDR1 LGHDT, CDR2 YNNKEL (reference sequence). The CDR3 is 16 amino acids. The J segment lost 5 bases and the V segment lost 0 bases, leaving 9 bases of the junction unmatched. In DNA form, the CDR3 reads TGTGCCAGCAGCCAAGAAAGGGGGCGATCCCGGTATGGCTACACCTTC. Translation: CASSQERGRSRYGYTF.

This clone was counted once. The chain recombines TRBV5-1 with TRBJ2-7, with D perhaps TRBD2 (5 bases). Looked up from germline, CDR1 is SGHRS and CDR2 is YFSETQ. Between the trimmed V and J ends, which lost 0 bases and 4 bases, there was a span of 11 bases. The CDR3 is made up of 14 amino acids. The chain's CDR3 is CASSLVASSYEQYF. The CDR3 region has the DNA TGCGCCAGCAGCTTGGTGGCTAGCTCTTACGAGCAGTACTTC.

This clone showed up just once. This chain joins TRBV6-5 and TRBJ2-6; tentatively, D is TRBD1 (5 bases). V lost 7 bases and J 2 bases, leaving 9 bases between the germline ends. CDR3 size: 14 residues. CDR1 and CDR2 (germline): MNHEY, SVGAGI. This CDR3 is CASKGSTGANVLTF. The CDR3 bases are TGTGCCAGCAAGGGGTCTACTGGGGCCAACGTCCTGACTTTC.

The rearrangement links TRBV5-1 to TRBJ1-2, with TRBD1 as a possible D gene (5 bases). Deletions cut 4 bases from V and 4 bases from J, with 14 bases between. CDR3 length: 14 amino acids. Germline CDR1 and CDR2: SGHRS and YFSETQ. In nucleotides, the CDR3 is TGCGCCAGCAGCCCCGGAAGTGGGGCCTATGGCTACACCTTC. It codes for CASSPGSGAYGYTF.

The J gene is TRBJ1-2, the V gene TRBV7-8; no firm D call. From germline, CDR1 is SGHVS and CDR2 FQNEAQ. This CDR3 region has 17 residues. V lost 0 bases to trimming and J lost 2 bases, with 16 bases between them. The DNA of the CDR3 is TGTGCCAGCAGCTTAGCGTTCAGGTCAGACGAAAACTATGGCTACACCTTC. Its translation is CASSLAFRSDENYGYTF. The full variable domain, its missing parts supplied by reference TRBV7-8 and TRBJ1-2, is GAGVSQSPRYKVAKRGQDVALRCDPISGHVSLFWYQQALGQGPEFLTYFQNEAQLDKSGLPSDRFFAERPEGSVSTLKIQRTQQEDSAVYLCASSLAFRSDENYGYTFGSGTRLTVV.

V and J are TRBV6-5 and TRBJ2-7; D perhaps matches TRBD1 (6 bases). This CDR3 is built from 12 residues. Between the trimmed V and J ends, which lost 7 bases and 3 bases, there was a span of 10 bases. CDR1 MNHEY and CDR2 SVGAGI come from the germline V gene. The CDR3 loop is CASTGVFYEQYF. CDR3 nucleotide sequence: TGTGCCAGCACAGGGGTCTTCTACGAGCAGTACTTC.

The chain is built from TRBV6-4 and TRBJ1-5, with 7 nucleotides matching TRBD1. Unmatched junction bases numbered 6, after V lost 8 bases and J lost 2 bases. The germline V gene has CDR1 MRHNA and CDR2 SNTAGT. This CDR3 is built from 14 residues. In DNA, the CDR3 is TGTGCCAGCCGGTTTGGGACAGGCAATCAGCCCCAGCATTTT. Translating gives CASRFGTGNQPQHF.